The clone carrying this T cell receptor beta chain was found once. The repertoire was sequenced with immunoSEQ multiplex PCR; TCRdb's copy has only in-frame clones and lacks some. The table has 15,000 to 17,000 clones, 70% to 75% seen once. The record originates from a study of graft-versus-host responses after intestinal transplantation. About the study: Each transplant was multivisceral, liver-intestinal, or isolated intestinal. All recipients were given anti-thymocyte globulin induction, and tacrolimus and steroids were then administered for three to four years.

From the graft tissue, intraepithelial and lamina propria lymphocytes were released through processing. The CDR3 spans 15 residues. Germline lookup yields CDR1 SGHDN and CDR2 FVKESK. V was cut by 3 bases and J by 4 bases, with 14 bases left in between. The clonotype was recovered from a human patient who received an intestinal transplant, so some T cells may come from the graft donor. The chain carries TRBV14 and TRBJ2-3; D possibly matches TRBD1 or TRBD2 (6 bases each). Specimen: ileum tissue, collected 14 days after transplant. The CDR3 bases are TGTGCCAGCAGCCAGGAGGGGGTAGTCCCAGATACGCAGTATTTT. Residues: CASSQEGVVPDTQYF.